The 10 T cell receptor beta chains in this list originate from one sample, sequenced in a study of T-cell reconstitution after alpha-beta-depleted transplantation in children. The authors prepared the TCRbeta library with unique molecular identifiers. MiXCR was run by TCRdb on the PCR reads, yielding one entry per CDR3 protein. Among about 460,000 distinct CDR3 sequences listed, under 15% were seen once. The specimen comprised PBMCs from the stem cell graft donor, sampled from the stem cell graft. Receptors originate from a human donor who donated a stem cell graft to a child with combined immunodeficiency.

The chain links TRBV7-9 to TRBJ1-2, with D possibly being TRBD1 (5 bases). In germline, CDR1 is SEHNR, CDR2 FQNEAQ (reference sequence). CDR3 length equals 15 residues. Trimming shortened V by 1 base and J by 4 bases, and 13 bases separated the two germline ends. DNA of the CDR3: TGTGCCAGCAGCTTAGGGGGGAGCCAGAGCTATGGCTACACCTTC. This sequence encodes CASSLGGSQSYGYTF.

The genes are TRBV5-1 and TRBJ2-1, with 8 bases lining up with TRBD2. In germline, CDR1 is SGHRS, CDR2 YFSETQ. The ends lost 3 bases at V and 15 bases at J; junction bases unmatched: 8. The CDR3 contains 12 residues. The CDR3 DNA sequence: TGCGCCAGCAGCTCTCAGCGGGAGCTCCTGTTCTTC. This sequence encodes CASSSQRELLFF.

CDR3 nucleotides: TGTGCCAGCAGCTTTACTAGCGGGGAGCAGTTCTTC. Its protein is CASSFTSGEQFF. V is TRBV13 and J is TRBJ2-1; 9 positions match TRBD2. The CDR3 runs 12 residues. V was pared by 3 bases and J by 10 bases, with 1 base of the junction left unmatched. CDR1 and CDR2 from the germline V gene are PRHDT and FYEKMQ (reference sequence).

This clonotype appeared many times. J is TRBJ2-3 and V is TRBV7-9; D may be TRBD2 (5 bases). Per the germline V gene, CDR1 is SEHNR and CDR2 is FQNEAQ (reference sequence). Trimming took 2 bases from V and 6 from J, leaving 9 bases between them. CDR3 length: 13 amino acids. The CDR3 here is CASSLSGVDTQYF. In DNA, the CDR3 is TGTGCCAGCAGCTTAAGCGGAGTCGATACGCAGTATTTT.

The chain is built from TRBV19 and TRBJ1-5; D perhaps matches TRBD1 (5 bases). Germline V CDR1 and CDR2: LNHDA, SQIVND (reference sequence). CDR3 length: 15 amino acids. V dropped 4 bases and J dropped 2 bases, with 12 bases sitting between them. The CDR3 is CASSTAQGGNQPQHF. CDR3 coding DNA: TGTGCCAGTAGTACGGCGCAGGGTGGCAATCAGCCCCAGCATTTT.

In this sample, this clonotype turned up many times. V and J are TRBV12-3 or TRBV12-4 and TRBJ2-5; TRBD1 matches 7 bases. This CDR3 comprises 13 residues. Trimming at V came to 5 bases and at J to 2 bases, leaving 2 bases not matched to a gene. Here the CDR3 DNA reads TGTGCCAGCAGTGGGGACAGTCAAGAGACCCAGTACTTC. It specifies CASSGDSQETQYF.

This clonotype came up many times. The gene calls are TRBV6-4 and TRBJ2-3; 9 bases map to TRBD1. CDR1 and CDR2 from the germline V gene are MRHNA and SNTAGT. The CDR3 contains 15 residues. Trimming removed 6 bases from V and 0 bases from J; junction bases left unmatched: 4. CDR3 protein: CASRSGTGSTDTQYF. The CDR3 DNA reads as TGTGCCAGCAGAAGTGGGACAGGGAGCACAGATACGCAGTATTTT.

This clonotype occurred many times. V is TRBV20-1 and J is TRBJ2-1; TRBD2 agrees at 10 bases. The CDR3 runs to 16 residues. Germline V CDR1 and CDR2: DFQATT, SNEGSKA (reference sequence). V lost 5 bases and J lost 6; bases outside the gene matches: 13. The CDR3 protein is CSAGEGVAGGLNEQFF. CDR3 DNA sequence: TGCAGTGCTGGGGAGGGGGTAGCGGGGGGCCTCAATGAGCAGTTCTTC.

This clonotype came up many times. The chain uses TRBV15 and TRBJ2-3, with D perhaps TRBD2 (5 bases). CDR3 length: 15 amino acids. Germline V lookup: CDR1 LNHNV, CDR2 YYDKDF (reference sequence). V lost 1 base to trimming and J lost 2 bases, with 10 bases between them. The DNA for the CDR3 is TGTGCCACCAGCAGAGGGGAGACATCCACAGATACGCAGTATTTT. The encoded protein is CATSRGETSTDTQYF. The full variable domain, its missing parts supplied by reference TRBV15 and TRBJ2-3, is DAMVIQNPRYQVTQFGKPVTLSCSQTLNHNVMYWYQQKSSQAPKLLFHYYDKDFNNEADTPDNFQSRRPNTSFCFLDIRSPGLGDTAMYLCATSRGETSTDTQYFGPGTRLTVL.

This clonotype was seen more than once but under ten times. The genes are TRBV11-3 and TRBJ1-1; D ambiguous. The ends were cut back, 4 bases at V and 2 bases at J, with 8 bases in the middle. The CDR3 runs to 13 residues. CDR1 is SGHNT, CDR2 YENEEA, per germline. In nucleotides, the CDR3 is TGTGCCAGCAGCTCGAATCGTAACACTGAAGCTTTCTTT. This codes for CASSSNRNTEAFF.